The source of this TCR beta chain is a study of blood T cell repertoires in COVID-19. Overall study: Acute-phase and convalescent COVID-19 samples originated in the United States, Italy and Spain. In each case, the material was cDNA or gDNA derived from T cells, B-cell-depleted T cells, or PBMCs.

In the study's own analysis: Amplification with reference gene primers provided the estimates of nucleated cell counts. This table comes from immunoSEQ multiplex PCR, and its TCRdb copy is limited to in-frame clones, with some not included. V, J and clone size derive from that table, while D and trimming were established from the DNA sequence. Among about 70,000 clones, more than 75% were seen once, and the ten largest hold about 1.5%. Per the germline V gene, CDR1 is SGHVS and CDR2 is FNYEAQ. The CDR3 is 17 residues long. The trim removed 3 bases at V and 7 bases at J, leaving 11 bases unmatched. The TCR sequence derives from a man aged 45-65 years with acute or convalescent COVID-19. Sequencing input: peripheral blood. The chain is built from TRBV7-6 and TRBJ2-2; 10 bases fit TRBD1. The CDR3 sequence is CASSFYAETGGNGELFF. The CDR3 DNA reads TGTGCCAGCAGCTTTTACGCAGAGACAGGGGGCAACGGGGAGCTGTTTTTT.